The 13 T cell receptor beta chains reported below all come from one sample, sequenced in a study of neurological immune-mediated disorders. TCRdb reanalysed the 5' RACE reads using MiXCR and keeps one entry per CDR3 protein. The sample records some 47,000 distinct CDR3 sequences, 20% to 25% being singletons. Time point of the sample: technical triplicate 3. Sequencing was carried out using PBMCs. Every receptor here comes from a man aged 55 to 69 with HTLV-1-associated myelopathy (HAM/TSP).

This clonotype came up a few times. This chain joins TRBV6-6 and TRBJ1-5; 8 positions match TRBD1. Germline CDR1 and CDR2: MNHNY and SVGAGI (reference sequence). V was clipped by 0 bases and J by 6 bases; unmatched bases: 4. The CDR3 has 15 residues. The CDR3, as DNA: TGTGCCAGCAGTTACTCGCAGGGGGCCGGTCAGCCCCAGCATTTT. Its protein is CASSYSQGAGQPQHF.

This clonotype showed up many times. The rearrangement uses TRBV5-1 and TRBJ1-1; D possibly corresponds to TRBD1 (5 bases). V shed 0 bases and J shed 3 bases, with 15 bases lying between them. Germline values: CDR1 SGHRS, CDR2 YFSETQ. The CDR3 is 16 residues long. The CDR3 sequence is CASSLATEGMDTEAFF. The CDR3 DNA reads TGCGCCAGCAGCTTGGCGACCGAGGGGATGGACACTGAAGCTTTCTTT.

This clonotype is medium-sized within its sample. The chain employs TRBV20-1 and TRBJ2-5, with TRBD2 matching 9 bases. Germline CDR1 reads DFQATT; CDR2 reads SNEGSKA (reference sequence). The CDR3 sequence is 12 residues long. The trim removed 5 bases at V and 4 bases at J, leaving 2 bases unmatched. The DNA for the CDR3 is TGCAGTGCTGTAGCGGGAGTAGAGACCCAGTACTTC. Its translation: CSAVAGVETQYF.

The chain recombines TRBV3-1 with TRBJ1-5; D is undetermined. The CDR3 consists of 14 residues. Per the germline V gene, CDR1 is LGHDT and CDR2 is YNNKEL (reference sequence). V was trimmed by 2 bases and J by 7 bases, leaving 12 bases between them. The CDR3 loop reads CASSQTATRQPQHF. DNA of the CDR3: TGTGCCAGCAGCCAAACGGCGACGCGCCAGCCCCAGCATTTT.

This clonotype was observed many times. CDR3: CASSFTGTYEQYF. The DNA for the CDR3 is TGCGCCAGCAGCTTTACAGGTACCTACGAGCAGTACTTC. V is TRBV5-1 and J is TRBJ2-7; TRBD1 might be the D (5 bases). With 2 bases removed from V and 2 bases from J, the gap between germline ends came to 8 bases. Germline CDR1 is SGHRS and CDR2 is YFSETQ. The CDR3 length is 13 residues.

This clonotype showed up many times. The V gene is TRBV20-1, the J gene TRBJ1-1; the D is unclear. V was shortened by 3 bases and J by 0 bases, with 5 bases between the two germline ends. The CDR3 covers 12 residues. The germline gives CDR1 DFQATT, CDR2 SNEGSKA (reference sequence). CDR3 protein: CSARYMNTEAFF. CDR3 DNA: TGCAGTGCTAGGTACATGAACACTGAAGCTTTCTTT.

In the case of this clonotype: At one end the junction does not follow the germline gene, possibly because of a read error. CDR3 residues: CANSLQDHGWEQYF. The CDR3 DNA reads as TGTGCCAACAGCTTGCAGGACCACGGGTGGGAGCAGTACTTC. The chain recombines TRBV5-6 with TRBJ2-7; D is unresolved. Germline V CDR1 and CDR2: SGHDT, YYEEEE. The CDR3 spans 14 residues.

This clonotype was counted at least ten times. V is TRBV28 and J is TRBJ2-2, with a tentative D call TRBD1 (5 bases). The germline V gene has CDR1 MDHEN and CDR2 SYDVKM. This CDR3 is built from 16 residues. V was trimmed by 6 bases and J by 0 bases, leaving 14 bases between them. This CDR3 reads CASRKSWTSNTGELFF. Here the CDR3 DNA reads TGTGCCAGCAGAAAGAGTTGGACATCGAACACCGGGGAGCTGTTTTTT. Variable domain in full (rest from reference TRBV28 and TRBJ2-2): DVKVTQSSRYLVKRTGEKVFLECVQDMDHENMFWYRQDPGLGLRLIYFSYDVKMKEKGDIPEGYSVSREKKERFSLILESASTNQTSMYLCASRKSWTSNTGELFFGEGSRLTVL.

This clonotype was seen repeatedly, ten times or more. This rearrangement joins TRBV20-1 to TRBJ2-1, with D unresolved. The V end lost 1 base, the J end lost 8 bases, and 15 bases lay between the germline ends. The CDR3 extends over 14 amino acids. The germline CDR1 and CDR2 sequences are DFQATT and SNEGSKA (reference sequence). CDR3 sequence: CSARATGSRDEQFF. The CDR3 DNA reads TGCAGTGCTAGAGCTACGGGCTCCCGGGATGAGCAGTTCTTC.

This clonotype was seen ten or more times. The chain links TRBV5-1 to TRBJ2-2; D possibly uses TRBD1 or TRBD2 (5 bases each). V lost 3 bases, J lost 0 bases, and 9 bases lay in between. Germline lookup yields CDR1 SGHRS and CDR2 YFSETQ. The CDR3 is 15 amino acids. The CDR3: CASSSGTTNTGELFF. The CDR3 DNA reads TGCGCCAGCAGCTCTGGGACCACGAACACCGGGGAGCTGTTTTTT.

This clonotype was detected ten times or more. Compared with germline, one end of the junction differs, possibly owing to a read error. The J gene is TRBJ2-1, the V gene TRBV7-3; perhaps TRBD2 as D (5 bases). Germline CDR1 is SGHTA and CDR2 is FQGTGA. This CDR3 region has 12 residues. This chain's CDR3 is CASSPEGNEQFF. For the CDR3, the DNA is TGCGCCAGCAGCCCCGAGGGCAATGAGCAGTTCTTC.

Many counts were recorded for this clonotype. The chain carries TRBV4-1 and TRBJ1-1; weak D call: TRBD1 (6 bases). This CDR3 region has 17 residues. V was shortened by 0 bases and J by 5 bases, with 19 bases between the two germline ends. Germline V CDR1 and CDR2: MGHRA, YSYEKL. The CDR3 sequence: CASSQDRWGARGTEAFF. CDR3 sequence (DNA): TGCGCCAGCAGCCAAGATCGATGGGGGGCCAGGGGAACTGAAGCTTTCTTT.

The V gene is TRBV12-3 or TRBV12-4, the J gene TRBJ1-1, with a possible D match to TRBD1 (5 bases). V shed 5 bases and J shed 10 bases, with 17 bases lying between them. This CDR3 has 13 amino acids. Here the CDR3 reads CASSPLGVVGAFF. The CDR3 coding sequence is TGTGCCAGCAGTCCTTTGGGGGTGGTGGGAGCTTTCTTT.